The 32 T cell receptor beta chains below were found in one sample sequenced in a study of blood T cell repertoires in COVID-19. Profiled with immunoSEQ multiplex PCR; TCRdb holds only in-frame clones, not every one. The table has roughly 220,000 clones, 85% seen once; the top ten hold roughly 2.8%. The sequenced material came from peripheral blood. The receptors here all came from a man aged 50 to 59 who had recovered from COVID-19.

The chain joins TRBV6-4 to TRBJ2-2; 7 bases agree with TRBD1. CDR3 length: 14 residues. The trim removed 2 bases at V and 6 bases at J, leaving 3 bases unmatched. Germline V gene data show CDR1 as MRHNA and CDR2 as SNTAGT. Here the CDR3 DNA reads TGTGCCAGCAGTGACGAGGGGGCGGCCGGGGAGCTGTTTTTT. Its translation is CASSDEGAAGELFF.

The table lists this clone with a count of one. CDR3 bases: TGTGCCAGCAGCCATAACCAGGGGCAGGGAGAGACCCAGTACTTC. This gives the protein CASSHNQGQGETQYF. This chain uses TRBV3-1 (or the pseudogene TRBV3-2) with TRBJ2-5; tentatively, D is TRBD1 (6 bases). Trimming stripped 3 bases from V and 4 bases from J, with 15 bases between. CDR1 and CDR2 (germline): LGHDT, YNNKEL (reference sequence). The CDR3 is made up of 15 amino acids.

The chain employs TRBV5-1 and TRBJ2-2; D remains unclear. Germline V gene lookup returns CDR1 SGHRS and CDR2 YFSETQ. The V end was cut by 4 bases, the J end by 2 bases, with 12 bases between. The CDR3 extends over 15 amino acids. CDR3 region: CASSPLPDNTGELFF. CDR3 nucleotides: TGCGCCAGCAGCCCACTTCCCGATAACACCGGGGAGCTGTTTTTT.

V gene TRBV29-1 combines with J gene TRBJ2-3; D possibly corresponds to TRBD2 (7 bases). Trimming removed 4 bases from V and 0 bases from J, with 17 bases in between. This CDR3 region has 16 residues. Germline CDR1 is SQVTM and CDR2 is ANQGSEA. The CDR3 loop is CSVVGGAGVSTDTQYF. The CDR3 DNA sequence: TGCAGCGTTGTAGGGGGGGCAGGTGTTAGCACAGATACGCAGTATTTT.

The chain is built from TRBV6-5 and TRBJ2-7; D remains unclear. The CDR3 is 13 amino acids. The germline V gene encodes CDR1 MNHEY and CDR2 SVGAGI. Trimming took 1 base from V and 6 from J, leaving 10 bases between them. CDR3 sequence: CASSYYSSSEQYF. For the CDR3, the DNA is TGTGCCAGCAGTTACTACAGCTCGAGCGAGCAGTACTTC.

This sequence joins TRBV18 and TRBJ2-3; 8 bases are shared with TRBD1. The J segment lost 4 bases and the V segment lost 5 bases, leaving 5 bases of the junction unmatched. The CDR3 has 14 amino acids. Looked up from germline, CDR1 is KGHSH and CDR2 is LQKENI. The CDR3 reads CASSADRGPDTQYF. CDR3 coding DNA: TGTGCCAGCTCAGCAGACAGGGGACCAGATACGCAGTATTTT.

The V gene is TRBV9, the J gene TRBJ2-2; 7 bases align to TRBD2. Per germline, CDR1 SGDLS and CDR2 YYNGEE. The CDR3 is made up of 16 amino acids. V shed 1 base and J 6 bases; nucleotides not matched to a gene: 9. CDR3 sequence (DNA): TGTGCCAGCAGCGTAAGAACGGGAGGAGGGTCCGGGGAGCTGTTTTTT. Translating gives CASSVRTGGGSGELFF.

The count of this clone is one. The CDR3 here is CASSFAGTLNEQFF. In DNA form, the CDR3 reads TGCGCCAGCAGCTTTGCGGGAACCCTCAATGAGCAGTTCTTC. The chain joins TRBV5-1 to TRBJ2-1; tentatively, D is TRBD2 (6 bases). The V end was cut by 2 bases, the J end by 6 bases, with 12 bases between. CDR3 length: 14 amino acids. The germline CDR1 and CDR2 sequences are SGHRS and YFSETQ.

This chain joins TRBV28 and TRBJ2-7; D is uncertain. In germline, CDR1 is MDHEN, CDR2 SYDVKM. The germline V and J ends were trimmed by 6 bases and 3 bases, with 9 bases remaining between them. The CDR3 has 12 amino acids. In nucleotides, the CDR3 is TGTGCCAGCAGCGAGGAGTTCTACGAGCAGTACTTC. Its protein product is CASSEEFYEQYF.

This clone was seen just once. V and J are TRBV2 and TRBJ2-7, with TRBD2 matching over 9 bases. The V and J ends lost 6 bases and 7 bases, in that order; junction bases with no gene match: 10. The V gene's germline CDR1 is SNHLY and CDR2 FYNNEI. The CDR3 length is 14 residues. CDR3 in DNA: TGTGCCAGCAGGGTCTTAGCGGGAGTGGGAGAGCAGTACTTC. This translates into CASRVLAGVGEQYF.

This clone was counted a single time. The chain couples TRBV19 to TRBJ2-1; 9 bases line up with TRBD1. Germline assignment: CDR1 LNHDA and CDR2 SQIVND (reference sequence). With 5 bases clipped from V and 5 bases from J, the junction kept 7 bases outside the gene matches. The CDR3 sequence is 15 residues long. This CDR3 reads CASSGTGQGNNEQFF. CDR3 sequence (DNA): TGTGCCAGTAGTGGAACGGGACAGGGAAACAATGAGCAGTTCTTC.

The genes are TRBV11-2 and TRBJ2-7, with D possibly being TRBD2 (5 bases). CDR1 SGHAT and CDR2 FQNNGV come from the germline V gene. The CDR3 has 17 residues. Trimming pared 1 base from V and 3 bases from J, leaving 19 bases between. For the CDR3, the DNA is TGTGCCAGCAGCTTAGCCGCAGACCGATTCGCGGGCTACGAGCAGTACTTC. The encoded protein is CASSLAADRFAGYEQYF.

V and J are TRBV18 and TRBJ1-5, with D maybe TRBD1 (5 bases). The CDR3 runs to 19 residues. The germline V and J ends were trimmed by 2 bases and 2 bases, with 22 bases remaining between them. Germline CDR1 is KGHSH and CDR2 is LQKENI. The CDR3 DNA reads TGTGCCAGCTCACCAGTTACTGGGGCAGGGAGGATGGGCAATCAGCCCCAGCATTTT. It yields the protein CASSPVTGAGRMGNQPQHF.

The CDR3 DNA reads TGTGCCAGCAGCTTGGTTTCTTACAGTAATTCACCCCTCCACTTT. Its translation is CASSLVSYSNSPLHF. V and J are TRBV5-5 and TRBJ1-6; D remains unclear. The CDR3 has 15 residues. V lost 0 bases and J lost 6, with 10 bases in between. Germline V gives CDR1 SGHKS, CDR2 YYEKEE (reference sequence). The whole variable domain, filled in from reference TRBV5-5 and TRBJ1-6, reads DAGVTQSPTHLIKTRGQQVTLRCSPISGHKSVSWYQQVLGQGPQFIFQYYEKEERGRGNFPDRFSARQFPNYSSELNVNALLLGDSALYLCASSLVSYSNSPLHFGNGTRLTVT.

The chain links TRBV10-3 to TRBJ2-7; tentative D call: TRBD2 (5 bases). The CDR3 has 12 residues. In germline, CDR1 is ENHRY, CDR2 SYGVKD. V was shortened by 7 bases and J by 1 base, with 8 bases between the two germline ends. In nucleotides, the CDR3 is TGTGCCATCATCCGGAGGTCCTACGAGCAGTACTTC. As protein: CAIIRRSYEQYF.

This chain links TRBV5-1 with TRBJ2-5; the D gene is possibly TRBD2 (6 bases). V lost 4 bases and J lost 1, with 11 bases in between. Germline V lookup: CDR1 SGHRS, CDR2 YFSETQ. The CDR3 has 14 residues. CDR3 DNA sequence: TGCGCCAGCAGCCCGGGAGTGCCCCAAGAGACCCAGTACTTC. It translates to CASSPGVPQETQYF.

The count of this clone is one. The rearrangement links TRBV19 to TRBJ1-2; possibly TRBD1 for D (5 bases). Trimming shortened V by 4 bases and J by 4 bases, and 19 bases separated the two germline ends. In germline, CDR1 is LNHDA, CDR2 SQIVND (reference sequence). The CDR3 contains 16 residues. CDR3 sequence reads: CASSRRDGRRRYGYTF. CDR3 nucleotides: TGTGCCAGTAGTAGGCGGGACGGTCGAAGGCGCTATGGCTACACCTTC.

The chain links TRBV5-1 to TRBJ2-3; 7 nucleotides line up with TRBD1. This CDR3 comprises 16 residues. V was clipped by 3 bases and J by 0 bases; unmatched bases: 7. Germline values: CDR1 SGHRS, CDR2 YFSETQ. CDR3 in amino acids: CASSWDETGSTDTQYF. The CDR3 DNA reads TGCGCCAGCAGCTGGGATGAGACAGGGAGCACAGATACGCAGTATTTT.

The CDR3 is CATSRGRGLAGGPYEQYF. CDR3 nucleotide sequence: TGTGCCACCAGCAGAGGACGAGGACTAGCGGGAGGGCCCTACGAGCAGTACTTC. The rearrangement joins TRBV15 to TRBJ2-7, with 15 bases aligning to TRBD2. Germline V gene lookup returns CDR1 LNHNV and CDR2 YYDKDF (reference sequence). Trimming removed 1 base from V and 2 bases from J; junction bases left unmatched: 6. The CDR3 loop spans 18 amino acids.

The J gene is TRBJ2-5, the V gene TRBV5-1; 13 bases map to TRBD2. In germline, CDR1 is SGHRS, CDR2 YFSETQ. This CDR3 is built from 16 residues. Trimming removed 0 bases from V and 3 bases from J; junction bases left unmatched: 2. The CDR3 coding sequence is TGCGCCAGCAGCTTGGCGGGACTAGCGGGAAAAGAGACCCAGTACTTC. Its protein product is CASSLAGLAGKETQYF.

The genes are TRBV15 and TRBJ2-1; D is perhaps TRBD1 (5 bases). Trimming cost V 1 base and J 7 bases, with 20 bases left between them. The CDR3 spans 17 residues. CDR1 is LNHNV and CDR2 is YYDKDF in the germline V gene (reference sequence). The CDR3 reads CATSRGKRVTQGNEQFF. CDR3 DNA: TGTGCCACCAGCAGAGGGAAGAGAGTCACCCAGGGTAATGAGCAGTTCTTC.

The chain recombines TRBV19 with TRBJ1-5, with 7 bases fitting TRBD1. Per germline, CDR1 LNHDA and CDR2 SQIVND (reference sequence). The CDR3 sequence is 16 residues long. V lost 3 bases, J lost 3 bases, and 8 bases stayed unmatched. In nucleotides, the CDR3 is TGTGCCAGTAGTATGGGTCCTGGGACAGACAATCAGCCCCAGCATTTT. Translating it yields CASSMGPGTDNQPQHF.

The chain combines TRBV30 with TRBJ1-5; D unclear. Germline CDR1 and CDR2: GTSNPN and SVGIG (reference sequence). This CDR3 contains 13 residues. V was pared by 0 bases and J by 7 bases, with 10 bases between. For the CDR3, the DNA is TGTGCCTGGAGTGTGGCAGGTCGGCAGCCCCAGCATTTT. It codes for CAWSVAGRQPQHF.

The CDR3 loop reads CASSEWTGNYGYTF. Here the CDR3 DNA reads TGTGCCAGCAGTGAGTGGACAGGGAACTATGGCTACACCTTC. The rearrangement uses TRBV6-1 and TRBJ1-2; 8 bases map to TRBD1. Per germline, CDR1 MNHNS and CDR2 SASEGT. The trim removed 3 bases at V and 2 bases at J, leaving 2 bases unmatched. The length of the CDR3 is 14 residues.

This rearrangement joins TRBV7-9 to TRBJ2-1; 11 nucleotides line up with TRBD2. Germline values: CDR1 SEHNR, CDR2 FQNEAQ (reference sequence). CDR3 length equals 15 residues. After removal of 1 base from V and 9 bases from J, the junction contained 5 bases not matched to a gene. The CDR3 bases are TGTGCCAGCAGCTTAGATAGCGGGAGGGCCAGTGAGCAGTTCTTC. It specifies CASSLDSGRASEQFF.

This clone was observed a single time. This chain uses TRBV27 with TRBJ1-1; 8 bases are shared with TRBD1. In germline, CDR1 is MNHEY, CDR2 SMNVEV (reference sequence). The J segment lost 0 bases and the V segment lost 5 bases, leaving 11 bases of the junction unmatched. The CDR3 extends over 17 amino acids. The CDR3 spells CASSGRTGWELNTEAFF. In nucleotides, the CDR3 is TGTGCCAGCAGTGGAAGGACAGGGTGGGAGTTGAACACTGAAGCTTTCTTT.

V usage is TRBV5-1 and J usage is TRBJ1-2; possible D gene TRBD1, 5 bases. Per germline, CDR1 SGHRS and CDR2 YFSETQ. The V and J ends lost 6 bases and 1 base respectively, with 16 bases between them. The CDR3 is 15 amino acids. This chain's CDR3 is CASKSQGGLNYGYTF. DNA for the CDR3: TGCGCCAGCAAGAGTCAGGGCGGTCTTAACTATGGCTACACCTTC.

A word on this clone: Other DNA sequences from this sample encode an identical CDR3 as well. The V call is TRBV7-2, the J call TRBJ2-2, with TRBD1 as a possible D gene (6 bases). Germline V gene lookup returns CDR1 SGHTA and CDR2 FQGNSA. The CDR3 length is 14 residues. Trimming removed 3 bases at V and 1 base at J, with 6 bases between. CDR3 loop: CASSLDRNTGELFF. CDR3 coding DNA: TGTGCCAGCAGCTTGGACAGGAACACCGGGGAGCTGTTTTTT.

The chain has TRBV5-6 and TRBJ1-3; D is perhaps TRBD1 (5 bases). The V end was cut by 2 bases, the J end by 2 bases, with 8 bases between. CDR1 SGHDT and CDR2 YYEEEE come from the germline V gene. This CDR3 has 14 residues. In DNA form, the CDR3 reads TGTGCCAGCAGCTTACGGGGGGCTGGAAACACCATATATTTT. Amino acids: CASSLRGAGNTIYF.

This chain uses TRBV18 with TRBJ2-7; D perhaps matches TRBD2 (5 bases). V was cut by 5 bases and J by 2 bases, with 10 bases left in between. Germline V lookup: CDR1 KGHSH, CDR2 LQKENI. CDR3 length: 13 amino acids. The CDR3 DNA is TGTGCCAGCTCATCCCGGGGTGCCTACGAGCAGTACTTC. Protein: CASSSRGAYEQYF.

This clone appeared once. This chain connects TRBV11-2 to TRBJ1-4; D call uncertain. V was pared by 0 bases and J by 8 bases, with 16 bases between. The CDR3 runs 16 residues. Germline V gene sequence: CDR1 SGHAT, CDR2 FQNNGV. CDR3: CASSLERMGGREKLFF. CDR3 DNA sequence: TGTGCCAGCAGCTTAGAACGGATGGGAGGGAGAGAAAAACTGTTTTTT.

This clone was detected only a few times. The chain links TRBV6-6 to TRBJ1-2; 7 nucleotides line up with TRBD1. The ends lost 4 bases at V and 6 bases at J; junction bases unmatched: 11. The CDR3 totals 15 residues. CDR1 is MNHNY, CDR2 SVGAGI, per germline (reference sequence). The CDR3 loop is CASSSGTVHRDGYTF. In DNA form, the CDR3 reads TGTGCCAGCAGTTCGGGGACAGTCCACCGTGATGGCTACACCTTC.